The T cell receptor (beta chain) described here comes from a study of Graves' ophthalmopathy and Graves' hyperthyroidism. Findings of the study overall: Between ophthalmopathy and stable hyperthyroidism, a 13-signature model drew a separation with just over 85% sensitivity and roughly 80% specificity. Thyroid clonotypes that were expanded above 0.001 frequency mostly also appeared in blood. Ophthalmopathy progression prediction by the model yielded a sensitivity of about 70% and a specificity of 72.22%.

For repertoire sequencing, the TCR beta CDR3 regions were amplified from RNA transcripts. RT-PCR with HTBI primers came first, then second-round multiplex PCR. One entry per CDR3 protein, called by TCRdb with MiXCR from the multiplex PCR reads. This sample has fewer than 650,000 distinct CDR3 sequences; over 20% occur once, and the top ten carry approximately 6.9%. Regarding this clonotype: Its antigen is unidentified.

There are 16 residues in the CDR3. From germline, CDR1 is SEHNR and CDR2 FQNEAQ (reference sequence). With 5 bases clipped from V and 2 bases from J, the junction kept 8 bases outside the gene matches. The hyperthyroidism patients, aged 18 to 65, had been newly diagnosed, with under 2 months' duration. Sequencing was carried out using peripheral blood. The sequence came from a woman aged 18-35 years with stable Graves' hyperthyroidism. Some clones in this sample may be carry-over from other donors' samples. This rearrangement joins TRBV7-9 to TRBJ2-2, with 7 bases fitting TRBD2. CDR3 in DNA: TGTGCCAGCAGCCACGGGAGGACCGGTAACACCGGGGAGCTGTTTTTT. This sequence encodes CASSHGRTGNTGELFF.